This T cell receptor beta chain was found in a study of blood T cell repertoires in COVID-19. Sequencing was performed with immunoSEQ multiplex PCR; in TCRdb, only in-frame clones are kept and a portion is missing. In the table there are roughly 220,000 clones, approximately 85% of which are singletons. The receptor comes from a man in his forties or fifties who had recovered from COVID-19. The sequenced sample consisted of peripheral blood.

The CDR3 DNA reads TGTGCCAGCAGTTATGCGGGAGGAACCTACGAGCAGTACTTC. Encoded protein: CASSYAGGTYEQYF. V usage is TRBV27 and J usage is TRBJ2-7; 8 bases map to TRBD2. The CDR3 is 14 amino acids. The germline V gene encodes CDR1 MNHEY and CDR2 SMNVEV (reference sequence). With V trimmed by 4 bases and J by 2 bases, 4 bases remained unmatched.